Here is one T cell receptor beta chain with its context. The data were obtained in a study of OX40 agonist ivuxolimab in advanced cancers. Study at large: The patients received ivuxolimab by intravenous route every 2 weeks at 0.01 to 10 mg/kg.

If patients had autoimmune disease history or systemic immunosuppression, they were excluded. Profiling relied on immunoSEQ multiplex PCR, and the TCRdb table lists in-frame clones only, not all of them. This table has tens of thousands of clones, 90% appearing once. The specimen was CD4+ or CD8+ T cells sorted from blood, collected in a trial of the OX40 agonist ivuxolimab. The TCR sequence derives from an adult with an advanced solid tumor such as melanoma, head and neck, liver or kidney cancer.

For the CDR3, the DNA is TGTGCCAGCAGCCAAAAGCGGGACAGCCTCTATGGCTACACCTTC. Residues: CASSQKRDSLYGYTF. The V gene is TRBV6-1, the J gene TRBJ1-2, with 7 bases aligning to TRBD1. With 6 bases clipped from V and 4 bases from J, the junction kept 11 bases outside the gene matches. Germline values: CDR1 MNHNS, CDR2 SASEGT. The CDR3 totals 15 residues.